This T cell receptor beta chain came from a study of technical replicates of blood from a handful of donors. Generated by immunoSEQ multiplex PCR, the TCRdb table keeps only in-frame clones and is missing some. The table has 74,000 or so clones, roughly 96% seen once. CDR1 is MDHEN and CDR2 is SYDVKM in the germline V gene. The CDR3 has 16 residues. With 5 bases clipped from V and 1 base from J, the junction kept 7 bases outside the gene matches. The material sequenced was T cells isolated from PBMCs. The chain uses TRBV28 and TRBJ2-3; 9 nucleotides agree with TRBD2. The clonotype originates from a human donor in good health. The CDR3: CASSALAGEGTDTQYF. For the CDR3, the DNA is TGTGCCAGCAGTGCGTTAGCGGGAGAAGGCACAGATACGCAGTATTTT.